The clone carrying this TCR beta chain has just a few counts. Its specificity is not known. The donors, healthy Caucasians from Russia, were aged roughly 6 to 90. The use of a sample-barcoded 5' primer and a J-beta primer mix characterized a second PCR of roughly 6 to 12 cycles. MiXCR was run by TCRdb on the 5' RACE reads, yielding one entry per CDR3 protein. Of around 1,000,000 distinct CDR3 sequences listed, roughly two fifths are singletons. The source of the sample is a study of blood T cells in healthy people across ages. Across the whole study: T cells yielded about one barcoded beta molecule per two cells through template switching.

The J segment lost 3 bases and the V segment lost 5 bases, leaving 6 bases of the junction unmatched. Germline CDR1 reads LNHNV; CDR2 reads YYDKDF (reference sequence). There are 14 residues in the CDR3. Study outcomes and limitations: Naive CD4+ cells and diversity were both higher in long-lived donors than in aged donors. Roughly linear declines in TCR beta diversity per million T cells occurred with age.

The TCR was taken from a man between 18 and 35 years old in good health. This chain uses TRBV15 with TRBJ1-2; TRBD1 agrees at 7 bases. Sequencing input: blood. CDR3 sequence (DNA): TGTGCCACCAGCGCGCCGACAGGGTACTATGGCTACACCTTC. The encoded protein is CATSAPTGYYGYTF.